This paragraph covers one T cell receptor (beta chain) sequence. This sample stems from a study of blood T cell repertoires in COVID-19. Libraries were prepared by immunoSEQ multiplex PCR; TCRdb keeps only in-frame clonotypes and omits some of them. The table lists 150,000 to 200,000 clones, about 85% of them singletons. Those who participated ranged in age from roughly 18 to 89 years and resided in about two dozen US areas. V was clipped by 10 bases and J by 4 bases; unmatched bases: 13. This CDR3 has 16 amino acids. Germline-derived CDR1 and CDR2 are LNHDA and SQIVND (reference sequence). The sequencing sample was made of PBMCs or T cells enriched from blood (not recorded which). The chain has TRBV19 and TRBJ1-5; 10 nucleotides match TRBD1. This TCR was recovered from a woman between 50 and 59 years old who had recovered from COVID-19. The CDR3 DNA reads as TGTGCCACCTCAAGGGGAGACAGGGGGCTAAATCAGCCCCAGCATTTT. Protein sequence: CATSRGDRGLNQPQHF. Full variable domain (outside the CDR3, taken from reference TRBV19 and TRBJ1-5): DGGITQSPKYLFRKEGQNVTLSCEQNLNHDAMYWYRQDPGQGLRLIYYSQIVNDFQKGDIAEGYSVSREKKESFPLTVTSAQKNPTAFYLCATSRGDRGLNQPQHFGDGTRLSIL.